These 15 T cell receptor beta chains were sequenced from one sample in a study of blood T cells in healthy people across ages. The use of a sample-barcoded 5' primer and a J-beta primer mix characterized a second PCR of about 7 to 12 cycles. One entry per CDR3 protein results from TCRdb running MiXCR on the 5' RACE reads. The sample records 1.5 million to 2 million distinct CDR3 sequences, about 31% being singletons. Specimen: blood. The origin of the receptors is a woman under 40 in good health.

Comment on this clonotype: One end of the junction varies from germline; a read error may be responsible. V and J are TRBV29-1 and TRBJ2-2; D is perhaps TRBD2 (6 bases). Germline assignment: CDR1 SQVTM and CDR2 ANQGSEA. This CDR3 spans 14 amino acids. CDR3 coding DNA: TGCAGCGTTGGTACGGGACTTAGCACCGGGGAGCTGTTGTTT. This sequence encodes CSVGTGLSTGELLF.

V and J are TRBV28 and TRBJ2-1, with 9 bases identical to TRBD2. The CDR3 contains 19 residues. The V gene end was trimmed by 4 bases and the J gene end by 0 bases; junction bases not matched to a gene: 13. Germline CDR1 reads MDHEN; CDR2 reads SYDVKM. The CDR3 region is CASSSLGTSPSSSYNEQFF. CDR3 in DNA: TGTGCCAGCAGTTCACTTGGGACTAGCCCATCAAGCTCCTACAATGAGCAGTTCTTC.

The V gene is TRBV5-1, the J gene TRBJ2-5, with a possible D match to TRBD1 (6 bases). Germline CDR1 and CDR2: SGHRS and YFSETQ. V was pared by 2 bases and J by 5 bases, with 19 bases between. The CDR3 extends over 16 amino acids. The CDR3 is CASSFTGTSTGETQYF. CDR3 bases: TGCGCCAGCAGCTTCACCGGGACATCTACGGGGGAGACCCAGTACTTC.

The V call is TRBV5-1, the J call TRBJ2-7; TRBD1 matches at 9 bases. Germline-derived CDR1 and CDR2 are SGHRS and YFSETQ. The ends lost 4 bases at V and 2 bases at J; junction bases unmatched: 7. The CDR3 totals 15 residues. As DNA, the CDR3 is TGCGCCAGCAGCCCGGGACAGGGTCACCCCTACGAGCAGTACTTC. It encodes CASSPGQGHPYEQYF. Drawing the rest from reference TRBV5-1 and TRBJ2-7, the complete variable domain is KAGVTQTPRYLIKTRGQQVTLSCSPISGHRSVSWYQQTPGQGLQFLFEYFSETQRNKGNFPGRFSGRQFSNSRSEMNVSTLELGDSALYLCASSPGQGHPYEQYFGPGTRLTVT.

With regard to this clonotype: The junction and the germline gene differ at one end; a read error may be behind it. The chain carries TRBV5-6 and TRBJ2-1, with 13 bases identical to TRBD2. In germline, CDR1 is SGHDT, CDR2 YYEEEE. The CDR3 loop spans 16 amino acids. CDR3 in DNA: TGTGTCAGCAGCCCTGAACTAGCGGGGGGGTGGAATGAGCAGTTCTTC. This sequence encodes CVSSPELAGGWNEQFF.

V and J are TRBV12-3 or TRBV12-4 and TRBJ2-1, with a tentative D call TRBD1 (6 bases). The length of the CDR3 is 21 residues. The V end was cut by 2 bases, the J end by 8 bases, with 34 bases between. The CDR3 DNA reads TGTGCCAGCAGTTTATTTCTCGCTGATTTTCCCGGACAGTCATCTCACGATGAGCAGTTCTTC. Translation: CASSLFLADFPGQSSHDEQFF.

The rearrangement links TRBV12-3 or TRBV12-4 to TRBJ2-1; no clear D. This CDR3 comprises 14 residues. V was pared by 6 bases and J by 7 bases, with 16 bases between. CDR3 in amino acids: CASSPSELRNEQFF. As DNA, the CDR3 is TGTGCCAGCAGCCCCTCGGAACTAAGGAATGAGCAGTTCTTC.

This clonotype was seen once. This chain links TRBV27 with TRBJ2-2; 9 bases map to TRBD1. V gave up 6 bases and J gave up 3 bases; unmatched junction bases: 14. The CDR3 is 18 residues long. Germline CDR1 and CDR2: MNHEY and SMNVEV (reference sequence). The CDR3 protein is CASSHVITGGWDTGELFF. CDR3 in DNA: TGTGCCAGCAGCCACGTAATTACAGGGGGCTGGGACACCGGGGAGCTGTTTTTT.

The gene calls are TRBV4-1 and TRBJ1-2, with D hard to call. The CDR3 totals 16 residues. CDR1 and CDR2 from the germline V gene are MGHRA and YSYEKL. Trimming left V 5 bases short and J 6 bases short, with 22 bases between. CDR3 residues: CASSISPNREAHGYTF. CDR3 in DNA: TGCGCCAGCAGCATATCCCCCAACCGGGAGGCCCATGGCTACACCTTC.

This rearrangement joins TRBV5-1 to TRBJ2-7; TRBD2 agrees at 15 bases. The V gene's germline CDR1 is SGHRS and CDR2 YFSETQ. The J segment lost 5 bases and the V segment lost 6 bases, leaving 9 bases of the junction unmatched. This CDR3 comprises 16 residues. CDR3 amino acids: CASTGLAGGPLHEQYF. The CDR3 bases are TGCGCCAGCACCGGACTAGCGGGGGGGCCGCTCCACGAGCAGTACTTC.

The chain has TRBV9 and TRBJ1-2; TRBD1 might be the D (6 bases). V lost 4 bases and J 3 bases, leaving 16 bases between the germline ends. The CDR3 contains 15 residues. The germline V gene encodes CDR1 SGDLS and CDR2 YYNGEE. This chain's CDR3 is CASSTGGGTYYGYTF. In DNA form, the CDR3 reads TGTGCCAGCAGCACAGGCGGGGGGACATACTATGGCTACACCTTC.

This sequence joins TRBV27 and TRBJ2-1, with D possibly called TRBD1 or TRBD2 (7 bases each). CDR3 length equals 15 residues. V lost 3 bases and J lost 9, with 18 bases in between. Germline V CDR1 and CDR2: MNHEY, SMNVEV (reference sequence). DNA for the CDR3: TGTGCCAGCAGTTTCGCTCTAGCGGCAGGGGGTGAGCAGTTCTTC. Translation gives CASSFALAAGGEQFF.

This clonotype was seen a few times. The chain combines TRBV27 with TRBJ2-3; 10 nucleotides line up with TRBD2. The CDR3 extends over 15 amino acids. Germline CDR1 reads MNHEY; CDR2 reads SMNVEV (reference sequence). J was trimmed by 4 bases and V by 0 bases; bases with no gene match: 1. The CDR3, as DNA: TGTGCCAGCAGTTTATCGAGCGGGGGGGCAGATACGCAGTATTTT. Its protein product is CASSLSSGGADTQYF.

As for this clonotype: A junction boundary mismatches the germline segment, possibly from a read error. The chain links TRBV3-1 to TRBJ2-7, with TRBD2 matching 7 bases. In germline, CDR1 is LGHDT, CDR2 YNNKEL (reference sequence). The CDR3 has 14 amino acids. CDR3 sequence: CVSSPSGTSYEQYF. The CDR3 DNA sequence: TGTGTCAGCAGCCCCAGCGGGACCTCCTACGAGCAGTACTTC.

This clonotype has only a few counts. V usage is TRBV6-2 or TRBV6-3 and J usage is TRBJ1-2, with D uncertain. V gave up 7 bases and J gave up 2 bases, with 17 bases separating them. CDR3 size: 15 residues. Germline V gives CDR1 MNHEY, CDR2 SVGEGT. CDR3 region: CASTPRSSSNYGYTF. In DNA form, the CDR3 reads TGTGCCAGCACCCCGAGAAGTAGCTCGAACTATGGCTACACCTTC.